Listed below are T cell receptor beta chains from one sample, sequenced in a study of beta chain features in type 1 diabetes. The data were produced by immunoSEQ multiplex PCR, yet TCRdb's version contains in-frame clones alone and is incomplete. The repertoire holds 200,000 to 300,000 clones, about 71% seen once, with 0.053% in the top ten. Sequences were obtained from naive CD4+ T cells from blood. These receptors were obtained from a man in his thirties or forties in good health. CDR3s include the opening cysteine and the closing phenylalanine or tryptophan. D genes are given only for firm matches. A clone size is listed for some rows: how often the clone was seen (once, few, many), or a class if it is expanded.

clone size: .
J gene: TRBJ2-3
V gene: TRBV2
D gene: .
CDR3 length: 16
CDR3 protein: CASSEGEKLRTDTQYF
CDR3 DNA: TGTGCCAGCAGTGAAGGGGAGAAACTGCGCACAGATACGCAGTATTTT

clone size: .
J gene: TRBJ2-7
V gene: TRBV5-1
D gene: .
CDR3 length: 13
CDR3 protein: CASSIGQTYEQYF
CDR3 DNA: TGCGCCAGCAGCATTGGACAGACCTACGAGCAGTACTTC

clone size: .
J gene: TRBJ1-1
V gene: TRBV29-1
D gene: TRBD1
CDR3 length: 13
CDR3 protein: CSMTGQENTEAFF
CDR3 DNA: TGCAGCATGACTGGACAGGAGAACACTGAAGCTTTCTTT

clone size: once
J gene: TRBJ2-5
V gene: TRBV9
D gene: .
CDR3 length: 12
CDR3 protein: CASSGTEETQYF
CDR3 DNA: TGTGCCAGCAGCGGGACAGAAGAGACCCAGTACTTC

clone size: .
J gene: TRBJ2-3
V gene: TRBV27
D gene: .
CDR3 length: 13
CDR3 protein: CASASGYTDTQYF
CDR3 DNA: TGTGCCAGCGCTTCCGGGTACACAGATACGCAGTATTTT

clone size: .
J gene: TRBJ2-7
V gene: TRBV20-1
D gene: .
CDR3 length: 10
CDR3 protein: CSARGQGQYF
CDR3 DNA: TGCAGTGCTAGAGGGCAGGGGCAGTACTTC

clone size: few
J gene: TRBJ2-2
V gene: TRBV5-4
D gene: .
CDR3 length: 15
CDR3 protein: CASSLQLAITGELFF
CDR3 DNA: TGTGCCAGCAGCTTGCAATTAGCGATCACCGGGGAGCTGTTTTTT

clone size: .
J gene: TRBJ2-7
V gene: TRBV13
D gene: .
CDR3 length: 13
CDR3 protein: CASSFRTGHEQYF
CDR3 DNA: TGTGCCAGCAGCTTCCGGACTGGTCACGAGCAGTACTTC

clone size: few
J gene: TRBJ1-1
V gene: TRBV30
D gene: .
CDR3 length: 13
CDR3 protein: CAWIPRVSTEAFF
CDR3 DNA: TGTGCCTGGATCCCCAGGGTCAGCACTGAAGCTTTCTTT

clone size: once
J gene: TRBJ2-3
V gene: TRBV9
D gene: TRBD2
CDR3 length: 17
CDR3 protein: CASSVASGGRGTDTQYF
CDR3 DNA: TGTGCCAGCAGCGTGGCTAGCGGGGGCCGGGGGACAGATACGCAGTATTTT

clone size: .
J gene: TRBJ2-3
V gene: TRBV11-2
D gene: .
CDR3 length: 14
CDR3 protein: CASSSRLSTDTQYF
CDR3 DNA: TGTGCCAGCAGCTCACGACTAAGCACAGATACGCAGTATTTT

clone size: .
J gene: TRBJ2-2
V gene: TRBV6-4
D gene: .
CDR3 length: 14
CDR3 protein: CASSGLANTGELFF
CDR3 DNA: TGTGCCAGCAGTGGTCTAGCGAACACCGGGGAGCTGTTTTTT

clone size: .
J gene: TRBJ1-2
V gene: TRBV30
D gene: TRBD1
CDR3 length: 13
CDR3 protein: CAWRGQGTTGYTF
CDR3 DNA: TGTGCCTGGAGAGGACAGGGGACGACGGGCTACACCTTC

clone size: .
J gene: TRBJ2-5
V gene: TRBV29-1
D gene: TRBD1
CDR3 length: 14
CDR3 protein: CSVDSQGVGETQYF
CDR3 DNA: TGCAGCGTTGACTCACAGGGGGTTGGAGAGACCCAGTACTTC

clone size: few
J gene: TRBJ2-3
V gene: TRBV7-2
D gene: TRBD2
CDR3 length: 13
CDR3 protein: CASRTSGTDTQYF
CDR3 DNA: TGTGCCAGCAGGACTAGCGGCACAGATACGCAGTATTTT

clone size: .
J gene: TRBJ2-2
V gene: TRBV6-5
D gene: TRBD2
CDR3 length: 14
CDR3 protein: CASRAGGETGELFF
CDR3 DNA: TGTGCCAGCAGAGCGGGAGGGGAAACCGGGGAGCTGTTTTTT

clone size: .
J gene: TRBJ2-5
V gene: TRBV5-1
D gene: TRBD1
CDR3 length: 13
CDR3 protein: CASSSDRGETQYF
CDR3 DNA: TGCGCCAGCAGCTCCGACAGGGGAGAGACCCAGTACTTC

clone size: few
J gene: TRBJ1-1
V gene: TRBV13
D gene: .
CDR3 length: 14
CDR3 protein: CASSSPRGGTEAFF
CDR3 DNA: TGTGCCAGCAGCTCGCCCCGGGGGGGCACTGAAGCTTTCTTT

clone size: .
J gene: TRBJ1-1
V gene: TRBV4-1
D gene: .
CDR3 length: 14
CDR3 protein: CASSQEGRNTEAFF
CDR3 DNA: TGCGCCAGCAGCCAAGAAGGCAGGAACACTGAAGCTTTCTTT

clone size: once
J gene: TRBJ2-7
V gene: TRBV20-1
D gene: .
CDR3 length: 11
CDR3 protein: CSASTGNEQYF
CDR3 DNA: TGCAGTGCATCCACAGGGAACGAGCAGTACTTC

clone size: .
J gene: TRBJ1-1
V gene: TRBV7-2
D gene: .
CDR3 length: 13
CDR3 protein: CASSSTWNTEAFF
CDR3 DNA: TGTGCCAGCAGCTCAACTTGGAACACTGAAGCTTTCTTT

clone size: .
J gene: TRBJ2-1
V gene: TRBV7-2
D gene: .
CDR3 length: 12
CDR3 protein: CASSLIVYEQFF
CDR3 DNA: TGTGCCAGCAGCTTAATAGTCTATGAGCAGTTCTTC

clone size: .
J gene: TRBJ2-4
V gene: TRBV7-2
D gene: .
CDR3 length: 12
CDR3 protein: CASNRDKNIQYF
CDR3 DNA: TGTGCCAGCAACAGGGATAAAAACATTCAGTACTTC

clone size: few
J gene: TRBJ2-3
V gene: TRBV28
D gene: .
CDR3 length: 13
CDR3 protein: CASSPGSSDTQYF
CDR3 DNA: TGTGCCAGCAGTCCTGGAAGCTCAGATACGCAGTATTTT

clone size: .
J gene: TRBJ1-2
V gene: TRBV15
D gene: TRBD1
CDR3 length: 14
CDR3 protein: CATSKGGFDYGYTF
CDR3 DNA: TGTGCCACCAGCAAAGGGGGCTTTGACTATGGCTACACCTTC

clone size: once
J gene: TRBJ1-5
V gene: TRBV30
D gene: TRBD1
CDR3 length: 15
CDR3 protein: CAWRGTAGGNQPQHF
CDR3 DNA: TGTGCCTGGAGGGGGACAGCCGGGGGCAATCAGCCCCAGCATTTT

clone size: .
J gene: TRBJ1-2
V gene: TRBV19
D gene: .
CDR3 length: 13
CDR3 protein: CASSSNPKVGYTF
CDR3 DNA: TGTGCCAGTAGCTCCAACCCGAAGGTGGGGTACACCTTC

clone size: few
J gene: TRBJ2-3
V gene: TRBV30
D gene: .
CDR3 length: 13
CDR3 protein: CAWSMYGTDTQYF
CDR3 DNA: TGTGCCTGGAGCATGTACGGCACAGATACGCAGTATTTT

clone size: once
J gene: TRBJ2-7
V gene: TRBV27
D gene: TRBD2
CDR3 length: 14
CDR3 protein: CASRSAGVPFEQYF
CDR3 DNA: TGTGCCAGCAGGTCAGCGGGAGTTCCGTTTGAGCAGTACTTC

clone size: .
J gene: TRBJ2-1
V gene: TRBV2
D gene: TRBD2
CDR3 length: 15
CDR3 protein: CASSDYGLALNEQFF
CDR3 DNA: TGTGCCAGCAGTGATTATGGACTAGCCCTCAATGAGCAGTTCTTC

clone size: .
J gene: TRBJ2-1
V gene: TRBV6-5
D gene: .
CDR3 length: 14
CDR3 protein: CASSYDRNYNEQFF
CDR3 DNA: TGTGCCAGCAGTTACGACAGAAACTACAATGAGCAGTTCTTC